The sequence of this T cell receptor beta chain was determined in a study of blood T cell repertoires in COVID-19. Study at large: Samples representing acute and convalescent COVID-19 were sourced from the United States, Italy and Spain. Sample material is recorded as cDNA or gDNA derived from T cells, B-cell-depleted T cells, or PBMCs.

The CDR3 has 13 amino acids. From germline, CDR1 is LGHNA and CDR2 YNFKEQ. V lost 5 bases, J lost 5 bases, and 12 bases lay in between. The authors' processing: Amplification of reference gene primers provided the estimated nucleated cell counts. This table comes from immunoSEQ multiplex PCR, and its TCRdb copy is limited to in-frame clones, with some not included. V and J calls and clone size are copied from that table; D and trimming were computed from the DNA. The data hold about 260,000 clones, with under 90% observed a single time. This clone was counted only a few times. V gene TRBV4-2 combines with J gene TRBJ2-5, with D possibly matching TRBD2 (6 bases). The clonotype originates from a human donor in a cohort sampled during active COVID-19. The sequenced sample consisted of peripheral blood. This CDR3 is CASSESRGETQYF. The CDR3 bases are TGTGCCAGCAGCGAAAGTCGGGGGGAGACCCAGTACTTC.